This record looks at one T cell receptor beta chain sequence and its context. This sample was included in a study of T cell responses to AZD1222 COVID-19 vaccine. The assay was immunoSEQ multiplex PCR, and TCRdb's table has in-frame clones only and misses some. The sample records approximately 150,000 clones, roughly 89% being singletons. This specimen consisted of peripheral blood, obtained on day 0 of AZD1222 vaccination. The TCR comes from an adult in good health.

The CDR3 DNA reads as TGCGCCAGCAGCCATACAGGTATGAACACTGAAGCTTTCTTT. It yields the protein CASSHTGMNTEAFF. The rearrangement links TRBV4-1 to TRBJ1-1, with TRBD1 as a possible D gene (5 bases). V lost 3 bases, J lost 0 bases, and 8 bases lay in between. The length of the CDR3 is 14 residues. Germline V lookup: CDR1 MGHRA, CDR2 YSYEKL.